The clone carrying this T cell receptor (beta chain) was picked up many times. Its target is unknown. TCRdb independently ran MiXCR on the RT-PCR reads; one entry per CDR3 protein. This table holds roughly 650,000 distinct CDR3 sequences, around 14% found once. Germline V gene data show CDR1 as MNHEY and CDR2 as SVGEGT. V lost 5 bases, J lost 5 bases, and 10 bases lay in between. The CDR3 runs to 13 residues. This sample is drawn from a study of response to subunit inactivated influenza vaccine. Study outcomes and limitations: With each seasonal influenza vaccination, the authors suggested, few new T cells are recruited.

V gene TRBV6-2 or TRBV6-3 combines with J gene TRBJ1-5, with D possibly being TRBD1 (5 bases). The material sequenced was PBMCs from blood, taken 11 to 12 days after vaccination. The source is a man aged 50 to 60 who received an inactivated influenza vaccine. The CDR3 loop is CASSQGRYQPQHF. For the CDR3, the DNA is TGTGCCAGCAGTCAGGGACGGTATCAGCCCCAGCATTTT.